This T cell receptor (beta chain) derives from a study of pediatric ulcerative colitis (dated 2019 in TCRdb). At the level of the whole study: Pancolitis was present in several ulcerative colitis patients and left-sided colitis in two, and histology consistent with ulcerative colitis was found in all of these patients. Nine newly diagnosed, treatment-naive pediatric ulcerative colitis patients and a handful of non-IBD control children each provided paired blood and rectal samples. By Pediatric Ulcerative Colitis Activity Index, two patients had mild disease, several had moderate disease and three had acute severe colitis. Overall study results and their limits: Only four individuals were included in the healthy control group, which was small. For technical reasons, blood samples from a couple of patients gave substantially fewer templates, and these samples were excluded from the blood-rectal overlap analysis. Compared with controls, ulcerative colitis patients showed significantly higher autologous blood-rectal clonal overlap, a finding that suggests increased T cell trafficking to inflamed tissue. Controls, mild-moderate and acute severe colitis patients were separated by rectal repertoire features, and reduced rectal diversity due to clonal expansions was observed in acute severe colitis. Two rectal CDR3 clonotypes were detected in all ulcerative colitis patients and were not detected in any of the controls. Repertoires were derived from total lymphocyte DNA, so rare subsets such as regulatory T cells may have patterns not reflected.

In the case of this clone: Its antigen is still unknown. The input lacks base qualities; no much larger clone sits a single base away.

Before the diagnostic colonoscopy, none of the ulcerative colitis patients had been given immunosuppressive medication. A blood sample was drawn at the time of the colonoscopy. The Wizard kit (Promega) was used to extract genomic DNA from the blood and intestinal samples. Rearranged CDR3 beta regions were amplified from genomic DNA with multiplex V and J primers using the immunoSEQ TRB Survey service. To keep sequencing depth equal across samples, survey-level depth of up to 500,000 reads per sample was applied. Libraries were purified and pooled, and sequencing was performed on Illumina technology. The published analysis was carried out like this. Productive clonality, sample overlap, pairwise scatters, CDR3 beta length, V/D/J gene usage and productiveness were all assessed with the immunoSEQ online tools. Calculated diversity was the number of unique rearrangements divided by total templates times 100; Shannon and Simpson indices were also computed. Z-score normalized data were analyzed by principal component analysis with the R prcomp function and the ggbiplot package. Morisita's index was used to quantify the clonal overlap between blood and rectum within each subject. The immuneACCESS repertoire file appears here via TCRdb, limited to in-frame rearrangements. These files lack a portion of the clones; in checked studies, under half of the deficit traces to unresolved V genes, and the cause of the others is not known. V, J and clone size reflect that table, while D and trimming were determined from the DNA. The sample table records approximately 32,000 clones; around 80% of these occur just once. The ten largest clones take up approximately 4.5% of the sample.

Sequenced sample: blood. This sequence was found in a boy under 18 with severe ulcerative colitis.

The nucleotide sequence is TGTGCCAGCAGTGAAGCGACGGCAGTTAACTATGGCTACACCTTC. The resulting protein is CASSEATAVNYGYTF. The rearranged chain carries TRBV2 and TRBJ1-2; no D gene call is confident. CDR1 and CDR2, looked up from the germline V gene, are SNHLY and FYNNEI. Trimming takes 0 bases from V and 1 base from J, and the germline ends sit 9 bases apart. Including cysteine and phenylalanine, the CDR3 has 15 amino acids. CDR3 DNA is the only sequence kept; it has 45 bases, read in frame from the first base.